This is a list of T cell receptor beta chains from one sample in a study of cytomegalovirus exposure and HLA in healthy donors. Libraries were prepared by immunoSEQ multiplex PCR; TCRdb keeps only in-frame clonotypes and omits some of them. This repertoire comprises around 200,000 clones; its ten largest clones make up 0.79%. Sequenced material: PBMCs. The receptor source for this set is a woman younger than 35 in good health and CMV-seropositive. Each CDR3 is given with its conserved first and last residue. A D gene is named only where the DNA matches it firmly.

>TRBV19|TRBD2|TRBJ2-1
TGTGCCAGTAGTATTAGCGGGGTGGAGCACAATGAGCAGTTCTTC
CASSISGVEHNEQFF
>TRBV29-1|-|TRBJ2-3
TGCAGCGTTTTTTTAGAGGACACAGATACGCAGTATTTT
CSVFLEDTDTQYF
>TRBV21-1|-|TRBJ2-3
TGTGCCAGCACAAGAGAGAGGGAAAGGGGGCCAGATACGCAGTATTTT
CASTRERERGPDTQYF
>TRBV5-1|TRBD2|TRBJ2-5
TGCGCCAGCAGCTCCCCTAGCGGGGTTGGAGAGACCCAGTACTTC
CASSSPSGVGETQYF
>TRBV27|-|TRBJ1-5
TGTGCCAGCAGTTTATACAGTGTTAATTTGAGCAATCAGCCCCAGCATTTT
CASSLYSVNLSNQPQHF
>TRBV5-1|-|TRBJ1-2
TGCGCCAGCAGCGCAAGGACTCAAAACTATGGCTACACCTTC
CASSARTQNYGYTF
>TRBV2|-|TRBJ2-3
TGTGCCAGCGCAGAGGAGGATACGCAGTATTTT
CASAEEDTQYF
>TRBV5-1|-|TRBJ1-5
TGCGCCAGCAGCTCCCGTACCCTGCGGGGATATAGCAATCAGCCCCAGCATTTT
CASSSRTLRGYSNQPQHF
>TRBV5-1|-|TRBJ2-7
TGCGCCAGCAGCTTGGGTCCCCCGAGGGAGTACGAGCAGTACTTC
CASSLGPPREYEQYF
>TRBV9|TRBD2|TRBJ2-5
TGTGCCAGCAGCGTAGCGGGGGGATTGGGGGGAGAGACCCAGTACTTC
CASSVAGGLGGETQYF
>TRBV5-4|TRBD2|TRBJ2-4
TGTGCCAGCAGCTTGGGGACTAGCGGGGATATAGCCAAAAACATTCAGTACTTC
CASSLGTSGDIAKNIQYF
>TRBV19|TRBD1|TRBJ1-2
TGTGCCAGTAGTTCCCGGACAGGGGCTGAGAACTATGGCTACACCTTC
CASSSRTGAENYGYTF
>TRBV6-1|TRBD2|TRBJ2-2
TGTGCCAGCAGGGCGGGACTAACAATCGGGGAGCTGTTTTTT
CASRAGLTIGELFF
>TRBV7-7|-|TRBJ1-1
TGTGCCAGCAGCCCCCTGGGGGGGGCCGAATTCCCTGAAGCTTTCTTT
CASSPLGGAEFPEAFF
>TRBV2|TRBD1|TRBJ2-7
TGTGCCAGCAGTGATTTTGTGACAGGGGTCTACGAGCAGTACTTC
CASSDFVTGVYEQYF
>TRBV7-8|TRBD1|TRBJ1-5
TGTGCCAGCAGCTTGTTCTCAGGGGGCGTCGGCAATCAGCCCCAGCATTTT
CASSLFSGGVGNQPQHF